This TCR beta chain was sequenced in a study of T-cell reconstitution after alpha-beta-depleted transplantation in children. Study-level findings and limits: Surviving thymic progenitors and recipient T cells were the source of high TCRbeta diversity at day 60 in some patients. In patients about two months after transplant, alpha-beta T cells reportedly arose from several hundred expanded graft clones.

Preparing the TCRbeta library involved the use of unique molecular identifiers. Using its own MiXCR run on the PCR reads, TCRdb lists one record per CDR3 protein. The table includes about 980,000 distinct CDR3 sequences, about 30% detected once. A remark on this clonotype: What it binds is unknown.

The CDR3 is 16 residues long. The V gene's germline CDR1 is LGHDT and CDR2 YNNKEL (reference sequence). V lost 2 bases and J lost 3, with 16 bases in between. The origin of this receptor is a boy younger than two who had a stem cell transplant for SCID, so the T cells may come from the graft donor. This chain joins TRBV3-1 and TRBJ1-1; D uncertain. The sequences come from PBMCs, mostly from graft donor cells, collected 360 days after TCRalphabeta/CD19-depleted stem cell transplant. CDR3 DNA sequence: TGTGCCAGCAGCCAAAAGGGAGGGCGAGGTTACACTGAAGCTTTCTTT. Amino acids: CASSQKGGRGYTEAFF.